One and the same sample provided the 9 T cell receptor beta chains below, sequenced in a study of cytomegalovirus exposure and HLA in healthy donors. The study ran its PCR with 60 Vbeta and 13 Jbeta primers. Clones were read by immunoSEQ multiplex PCR, and TCRdb kept only the in-frame ones, dropping some. The table records more than 150,000 clones, approximately 80% of them present only once. The sample was PBMCs. The receptors were sampled from a girl aged 2 to 10 in good health and CMV-seropositive.

In regard to this clone: The junction does not match germline at one end; this may be a read error. The chain links TRBV11-3 to TRBJ2-3; no clear D. The CDR3 covers 12 residues. From germline, CDR1 is SGHNT and CDR2 YENEEA. The CDR3 coding sequence is TGTGCCAGCGGCTTCCCGGGAGATACGCAGTATTTT. Translated, it gives CASGFPGDTQYF. Looking up the rest from reference TRBV11-3 and TRBJ2-3 gives the full variable domain: EAGVVQSPRYKIIEKKQPVAFWCNPISGHNTLYWYLQNLGQGPELLIRYENEEAVDDSQLPKDRFSAERLKGVDSTLKIQPAELGDSAVYLCASGFPGDTQYFGPGTRLTVL.

The chain combines TRBV6-1 with TRBJ1-1, with TRBD1 identical over 9 bases. The CDR3 runs 17 residues. Germline V lookup: CDR1 MNHNS, CDR2 SASEGT. V was clipped by 4 bases and J by 1 base; unmatched bases: 10. This CDR3 reads CASSVWTGASRNTEAFF. The CDR3 DNA is TGTGCCAGCAGTGTTTGGACAGGGGCCAGCCGGAACACTGAAGCTTTCTTT.

This chain uses TRBV2 with TRBJ2-3; D possibly corresponds to TRBD2 (6 bases). From germline, CDR1 is SNHLY and CDR2 FYNNEI. With 7 bases removed from V and 9 bases from J, the gap between germline ends came to 23 bases. This CDR3 is built from 15 residues. CDR3 region: CASTVPTRPGDTQYF. The CDR3 DNA sequence: TGTGCCAGCACCGTCCCGACTAGACCGGGAGACACGCAGTATTTT.

DNA of the CDR3: TGCGCCAGCAGCCGAGCTGGGACAGCATATTTTTGGGGCTACACCTTC. Its protein product is CASSRAGTAYFWGYTF. The chain combines TRBV5-1 with TRBJ1-2; 7 bases agree with TRBD1. Germline V gene sequence: CDR1 SGHRS, CDR2 YFSETQ. V lost 4 bases to trimming and J lost 8 bases; unmatched junction nucleotides: 17. The CDR3 is made up of 16 amino acids.

The V call is TRBV15, the J call TRBJ1-2; D not resolved. The germline V gene has CDR1 LNHNV and CDR2 YYDKDF (reference sequence). V was cut by 0 bases and J by 2 bases, with 10 bases left in between. This CDR3 has 15 amino acids. The CDR3 region is CATSRDLGRNYGYTF. The CDR3 DNA follows: TGTGCCACCAGCAGAGATCTGGGGAGGAACTATGGCTACACCTTC.

The chain links TRBV5-8 to TRBJ2-7; TRBD1 matches 7 bases. The CDR3 spans 15 residues. The V gene's germline CDR1 is SGHTS and CDR2 YDEGEE. V trimming: 0 bases; J trimming: 4 bases; junction bases outside the gene matches: 7. CDR3 nucleotide sequence: TGTGCCAGCAGCTTGGGTATGACAGGGTTTTACGAGCAGTACTTC. Protein sequence: CASSLGMTGFYEQYF.

The chain couples TRBV5-6 to TRBJ1-2; 9 positions agree with TRBD1. The CDR3 extends over 16 amino acids. With V trimmed by 4 bases and J by 1 base, 8 bases remained unmatched. The germline V gene encodes CDR1 SGHDT and CDR2 YYEEEE. CDR3 residues: CASSPPGTGNNYGYTF. The CDR3 nucleotides are TGTGCCAGCAGCCCCCCCGGGACAGGGAATAACTATGGCTACACCTTC.

This clone has a handful of counts. The genes are TRBV6-6 and TRBJ1-1; the D gene is possibly TRBD1 (5 bases). The CDR3 runs to 14 residues. Germline loops: CDR1 MNHNY, CDR2 SVGAGI (reference sequence). V lost 2 bases, J lost 2 bases, and 9 bases lay in between. CDR3 region: CASSYRQGNTEAFF. Written as DNA, the CDR3 is TGTGCCAGCAGTTACAGGCAGGGTAACACTGAAGCTTTCTTT.

The V and J genes are TRBV27 and TRBJ1-2; a weak D match, TRBD1 (5 bases). V shed 4 bases and J shed 8 bases, with 17 bases lying between them. The CDR3 contains 14 residues. Per the germline V gene, CDR1 is MNHEY and CDR2 is SMNVEV (reference sequence). The CDR3 loop reads CASSSPSGGEGYTF. The DNA of the CDR3 is TGTGCCAGCAGTTCGCCGTCCGGGGGAGAGGGCTACACCTTC.